What follows are 26 T cell receptor beta chains derived from one specimen sequenced in a study of T cell changes during pregnancy in multiple sclerosis. Repertoires were generated with immunoSEQ multiplex PCR, while TCRdb's copy carries only in-frame clones and drops some. The sample has approximately 30,000 clones, about nine tenths seen once. The source material was CD8+ T cells from peripheral blood mononuclear cells, sampled in the second trimester of pregnancy. These receptors all come from a female donor with multiple sclerosis, enrolled in a pregnancy study.

This clone was counted only a few times. The chain couples TRBV27 to TRBJ1-2; 9 bases fit TRBD1. Unmatched junction bases numbered 10, after V lost 5 bases and J lost 9 bases. In germline, CDR1 is MNHEY, CDR2 SMNVEV (reference sequence). This CDR3 is built from 14 residues. CDR3 region: CASSPIGTGSSYTF. In nucleotides, the CDR3 is TGTGCCAGCAGTCCCATCGGGACAGGGAGTAGCTACACCTTC.

Sample share makes this clone medium-sized. J is TRBJ2-7 and V is TRBV9; D gene unclear. Germline V gene lookup returns CDR1 SGDLS and CDR2 YYNGEE. Trimming took 4 bases from V and 0 from J, leaving 11 bases between them. The CDR3 contains 14 residues. CDR3 protein: CASSPADNSYEQYF. CDR3 sequence (DNA): TGTGCCAGCAGCCCGGCGGATAACTCCTACGAGCAGTACTTC.

This chain uses TRBV9 with TRBJ2-1; D gene uncertain. V dropped 2 bases and J dropped 6 bases, with 9 bases sitting between them. Germline V lookup: CDR1 SGDLS, CDR2 YYNGEE. The CDR3 runs 13 residues. The CDR3 DNA reads as TGTGCCAGCAGCGTCAGTCCCGTCAATGAGCAGTTCTTC. It is translated as CASSVSPVNEQFF.

This clone turned up a few times. V is TRBV6-4 and J is TRBJ2-1; 8 bases line up with TRBD1. CDR1 MRHNA and CDR2 SNTAGT come from the germline V gene. The J segment lost 8 bases and the V segment lost 1 base, leaving 7 bases of the junction unmatched. The CDR3 loop spans 15 amino acids. CDR3 nucleotide sequence: TGTGCCAGCAGTGACTTCCCGGACAGGGCCGATGAGCAGTTCTTC. This encodes CASSDFPDRADEQFF.

This clone was detected only a few times. The genes are TRBV19 and TRBJ1-2, with a possible D match to TRBD1 (6 bases). Between the trimmed V and J ends, which lost 10 bases and 1 base, there was a span of 13 bases. The CDR3 totals 13 residues. Germline lookup yields CDR1 LNHDA and CDR2 SQIVND (reference sequence). The CDR3 nucleotides are TGTGCCACCGCACTGGACAGTAACTATGGCTACACCTTC. It specifies CATALDSNYGYTF.

The chain has TRBV11-2 and TRBJ2-7; weak D call: TRBD1 (5 bases). The CDR3 covers 15 residues. Trimming took off 5 bases at V and 0 bases at J, with 14 bases between the two ends. The germline V gene encodes CDR1 SGHAT and CDR2 FQNNGV. The CDR3 sequence: CASSPVGVGSYEQYF. The CDR3 DNA reads as TGTGCCAGCAGCCCGGTAGGGGTGGGCTCCTACGAGCAGTACTTC.

The sample holds one count of this clone. The chain combines TRBV11-2 with TRBJ2-1, with 11 bases identical to TRBD2. V was pared by 5 bases and J by 2 bases, with 2 bases of the junction left unmatched. CDR3 size: 15 residues. In germline, CDR1 is SGHAT, CDR2 FQNNGV. The CDR3 nucleotides read TGTGCCAGCAGCCGGGGACTAGCGGCCTACAATGAGCAGTTCTTC. It specifies CASSRGLAAYNEQFF.

A single count supports this clone. The V and J genes are TRBV7-9 and TRBJ2-7, with a possible D match to TRBD1 (6 bases). The V end was cut by 1 base, the J end by 3 bases, with 13 bases between. This CDR3 spans 15 amino acids. Germline V CDR1 and CDR2: SEHNR, FQNEAQ (reference sequence). The CDR3 sequence: CASSLVGDTDYEQYF. CDR3 coding DNA: TGTGCCAGCAGCTTAGTTGGGGACACCGACTACGAGCAGTACTTC.

The gene calls are TRBV27 and TRBJ2-1; 8 nucleotides align to TRBD2. The V and J ends lost 2 bases and 1 base, in that order; junction bases with no gene match: 4. CDR1 MNHEY and CDR2 SMNVEV come from the germline V gene (reference sequence). The CDR3 is made up of 16 amino acids. The CDR3 region has the DNA TGTGCCAGCAGTTTAGCAGCGGGGGTTTCCTACAATGAGCAGTTCTTC. It encodes CASSLAAGVSYNEQFF.

The chain is built from TRBV7-6 and TRBJ2-2; 7 bases are a match to TRBD1. J was trimmed by 3 bases and V by 8 bases; bases with no gene match: 3. The CDR3 extends over 13 amino acids. Germline V lookup: CDR1 SGHVS, CDR2 FNYEAQ. CDR3 residues: CASGQVYTGELFF. For the CDR3, the DNA is TGTGCCAGCGGACAGGTTTACACCGGGGAGCTGTTTTTT.

J is TRBJ2-1 and V is TRBV7-8, with D perhaps matching TRBD2 (6 bases). Looked up from germline, CDR1 is SGHVS and CDR2 is FQNEAQ. Deletions cut 6 bases from V and 8 bases from J, with 17 bases between. The CDR3 covers 14 residues. CDR3 region: CASSPGLASDEQFF. The DNA of the CDR3 is TGTGCCAGCAGTCCCGGGCTAGCGTCGGATGAGCAGTTCTTC.

This clone has more than one count but fewer than ten. This chain joins TRBV6-1 and TRBJ2-5; 8 bases line up with TRBD2. V lost 5 bases to trimming and J lost 2 bases; unmatched junction nucleotides: 4. Per germline, CDR1 MNHNS and CDR2 SASEGT. The CDR3 consists of 14 residues. CDR3 bases: TGTGCCAGCAGTTTCGGGGGGGGACAAGAGACCCAGTACTTC. It translates to CASSFGGGQETQYF.

The genes are TRBV6-5 and TRBJ2-7; 7 bases agree with TRBD1. Trimming took 5 bases from V and 4 from J; bases not matched to a gene: 2. The germline V gene has CDR1 MNHEY and CDR2 SVGAGI. The CDR3 totals 12 residues. The CDR3 region has the DNA TGTGCCAGCAGTAGACAGGGATACGAGCAGTACTTC. Translated, it gives CASSRQGYEQYF.

The chain is built from TRBV18 and TRBJ2-2; a weak D match, TRBD2 (5 bases). The germline gives CDR1 KGHSH, CDR2 LQKENI. The germline V and J ends were trimmed by 6 bases and 4 bases, with 15 bases remaining between them. This CDR3 has 15 residues. CDR3 bases: TGTGCCAGCTCGGTGGAGGAATCGGCCACCGGGGAGCTGTTTTTT. This gives the protein CASSVEESATGELFF.

The chain employs TRBV29-1 and TRBJ2-1; 9 nucleotides match TRBD2. CDR3 length: 13 amino acids. Unmatched junction bases numbered 5, after V lost 4 bases and J lost 7 bases. Germline-derived CDR1 and CDR2 are SQVTM and ANQGSEA. The CDR3 reads CSVGRGGANEQFF. Written as DNA, the CDR3 is TGCAGCGTTGGGCGCGGGGGGGCGAATGAGCAGTTCTTC.

The chain couples TRBV2 to TRBJ1-5; 10 bases are shared with TRBD1. J gave up 0 bases and V 5 bases, and 13 bases lay outside the gene matches. The CDR3 runs to 19 residues. Germline V gene sequence: CDR1 SNHLY, CDR2 FYNNEI. The CDR3 loop is CASSLNRDRGLYSNQPQHF. CDR3 sequence (DNA): TGTGCCAGCAGTTTAAACCGGGACAGGGGCCTCTATAGCAATCAGCCCCAGCATTTT.

The rearrangement links TRBV11-2 to TRBJ1-2; TRBD1 aligns across 9 bases. CDR1 is SGHAT, CDR2 FQNNGV, per germline. The length of the CDR3 is 13 residues. The junction had 6 bases not matched to a gene; V was cut back by 7 bases and J by 6 bases. In DNA, the CDR3 is TGTGCCAGCACCGGAACAGGGGGCGATGGCTACACCTTC. This codes for CASTGTGGDGYTF.

This sequence joins TRBV9 and TRBJ1-6; D perhaps matches TRBD1 (5 bases). Between the trimmed V and J ends, which lost 4 bases and 1 base, there was a span of 9 bases. The CDR3 length is 15 residues. From germline, CDR1 is SGDLS and CDR2 YYNGEE. The CDR3 region is CASSYGGSYNSPLHF. DNA for the CDR3: TGTGCCAGCAGCTACGGGGGGTCCTATAATTCACCCCTCCACTTT.

This chain joins TRBV6-1 and TRBJ1-2; possible D gene TRBD1, 5 bases. There are 12 residues in the CDR3. Deletions cut 3 bases from V and 7 bases from J, with 9 bases between. Per germline, CDR1 MNHNS and CDR2 SASEGT. The CDR3 sequence: CASSDRRGGYTF. The CDR3 DNA sequence: TGTGCCAGCAGTGATCGGAGGGGTGGCTACACCTTC.

The chain links TRBV5-1 to TRBJ2-7, with a tentative D call TRBD2 (5 bases). CDR1 SGHRS and CDR2 YFSETQ come from the germline V gene. The germline V and J ends were trimmed by 2 bases and 4 bases, with 16 bases remaining between them. The CDR3 covers 15 residues. The DNA for the CDR3 is TGCGCCAGCAGCTTTCGGGTCGGTCGGGGATACGAGCAGTACTTC. It yields the protein CASSFRVGRGYEQYF.

The rearrangement joins TRBV27 to TRBJ2-3, with 7 nucleotides matching TRBD1. This CDR3 has 13 residues. The junction had 4 bases not matched to a gene; V was cut back by 6 bases and J by 4 bases. Germline V gene sequence: CDR1 MNHEY, CDR2 SMNVEV (reference sequence). The CDR3 spells CASSGQVADTQYF. DNA for the CDR3: TGTGCCAGCAGCGGACAGGTTGCAGATACGCAGTATTTT.

V gene TRBV2 combines with J gene TRBJ2-3; TRBD2 matches 10 bases. With 1 base clipped from V and 8 bases from J, the junction kept 15 bases outside the gene matches. The CDR3 has 18 amino acids. CDR1 is SNHLY and CDR2 is FYNNEI in the germline V gene. The CDR3 here is CASSEGPSGGFMGGTQYF. DNA for the CDR3: TGTGCCAGCAGTGAAGGGCCTAGCGGGGGATTTATGGGGGGTACGCAGTATTTT.

This chain links TRBV2 with TRBJ2-7; no clear D gene. Per germline, CDR1 SNHLY and CDR2 FYNNEI. V was clipped by 8 bases and J by 3 bases, with 20 bases between them. CDR3 length: 15 residues. The CDR3 DNA sequence: TGTGCCAGCGTATCGCCGGTAGCCGACCTCTACGAGCAGTACTTC. Translating it yields CASVSPVADLYEQYF.

The CDR3 is CASSLRGQGGEKLFF. The CDR3 nucleotides are TGTGCCAGCAGCTTACGAGGACAGGGGGGGGAAAAACTGTTTTTT. This chain uses TRBV7-9 with TRBJ1-4, with 10 bases lining up with TRBD1. The CDR3 has 15 residues. Germline CDR1 is SEHNR and CDR2 is FQNEAQ (reference sequence). V lost 2 bases to trimming and J lost 8 bases; unmatched junction nucleotides: 5.

The gene calls are TRBV5-6 and TRBJ1-2, with TRBD1 matching 8 bases. Germline values: CDR1 SGHDT, CDR2 YYEEEE. V was clipped by 0 bases and J by 8 bases; unmatched bases: 3. The CDR3 spans 13 residues. CDR3: CASSLVGTGGYTF. In DNA form, the CDR3 reads TGTGCCAGCAGCTTGGTGGGGACAGGCGGCTACACCTTC.

This clone was recorded once. The chain carries TRBV6-5 and TRBJ1-1, with a possible D match to TRBD1 (5 bases). Germline values: CDR1 MNHEY, CDR2 SVGAGI. V was shortened by 4 bases and J by 1 base, with 10 bases between the two germline ends. This CDR3 is 14 amino acids long. The CDR3 protein is CASSWGGANTEAFF. The CDR3 nucleotides read TGTGCCAGCAGTTGGGGAGGGGCGAACACTGAAGCTTTCTTT.